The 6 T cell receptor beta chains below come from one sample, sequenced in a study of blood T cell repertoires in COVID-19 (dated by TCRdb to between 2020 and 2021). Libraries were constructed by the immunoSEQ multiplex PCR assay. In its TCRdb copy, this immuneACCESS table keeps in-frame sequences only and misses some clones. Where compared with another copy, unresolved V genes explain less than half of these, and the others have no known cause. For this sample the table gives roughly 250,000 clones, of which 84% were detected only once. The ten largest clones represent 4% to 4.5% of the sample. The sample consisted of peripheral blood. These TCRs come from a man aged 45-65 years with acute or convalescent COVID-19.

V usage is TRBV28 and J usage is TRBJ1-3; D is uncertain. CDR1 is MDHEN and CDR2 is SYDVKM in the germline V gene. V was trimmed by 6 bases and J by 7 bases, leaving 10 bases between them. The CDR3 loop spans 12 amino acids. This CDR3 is CASSLGGNTIYF. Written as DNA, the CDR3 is TGTGCCAGCAGCCTCGGAGGCAACACCATATATTTT.

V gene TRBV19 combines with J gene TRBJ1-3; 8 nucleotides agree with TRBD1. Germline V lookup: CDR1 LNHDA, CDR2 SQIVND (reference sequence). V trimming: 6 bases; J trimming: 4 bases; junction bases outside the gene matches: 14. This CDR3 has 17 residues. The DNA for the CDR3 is TGTGCCAGTAGGGGATCGGACAGGGAAAAATCCGGAAACACCATATATTTT. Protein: CASRGSDREKSGNTIYF. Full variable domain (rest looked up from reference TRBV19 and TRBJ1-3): DGGITQSPKYLFRKEGQNVTLSCEQNLNHDAMYWYRQDPGQGLRLIYYSQIVNDFQKGDIAEGYSVSREKKESFPLTVTSAQKNPTAFYLCASRGSDREKSGNTIYFGEGSWLTVV.

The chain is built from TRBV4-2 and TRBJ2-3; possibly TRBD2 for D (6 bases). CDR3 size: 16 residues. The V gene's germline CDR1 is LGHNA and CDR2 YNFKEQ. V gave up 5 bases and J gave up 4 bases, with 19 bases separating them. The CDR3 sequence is CASSTRSSEGSDTQYF. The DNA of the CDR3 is TGTGCCAGCAGCACACGATCTAGCGAAGGCTCAGATACGCAGTATTTT.

The CDR3 loop reads CASSTRTSGSYEQYF. The CDR3, as DNA: TGCGCCAGCAGCACTCGGACTAGCGGGAGTTACGAGCAGTACTTC. The rearrangement links TRBV5-1 to TRBJ2-7; TRBD2 matches 13 bases. Germline V gives CDR1 SGHRS, CDR2 YFSETQ. This CDR3 has 15 residues. V shed 4 bases and J 4 bases; nucleotides not matched to a gene: 5.

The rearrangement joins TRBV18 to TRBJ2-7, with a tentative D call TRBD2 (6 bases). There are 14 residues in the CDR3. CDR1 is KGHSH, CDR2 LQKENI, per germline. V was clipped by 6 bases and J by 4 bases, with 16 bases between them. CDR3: CASSQIGSGYEQYF. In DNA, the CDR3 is TGTGCCAGCTCCCAAATCGGTAGCGGATACGAGCAGTACTTC.

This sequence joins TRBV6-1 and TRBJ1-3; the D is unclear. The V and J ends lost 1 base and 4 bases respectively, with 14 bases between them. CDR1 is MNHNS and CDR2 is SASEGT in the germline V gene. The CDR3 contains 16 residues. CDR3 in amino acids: CASSEGARLLGNTIYF. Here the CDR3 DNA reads TGTGCCAGCAGTGAAGGGGCAAGGTTATTAGGAAACACCATATATTTT.